The clone carrying this T cell receptor beta chain has a single count. Collection occurred without any documented infections or immune events in donors. The data were taken from a study of identifying expanded T cells in peripheral blood. The repertoire was sequenced with immunoSEQ multiplex PCR; TCRdb's copy has only in-frame clones and lacks some. Among over 100,000 clones listed, about nine tenths were seen once. Trimming stripped 6 bases from V and 2 bases from J, with 10 bases between. CDR1 MNHEY and CDR2 SVGAGI come from the germline V gene. The CDR3 runs to 13 residues. The sequence was obtained from a person between 18 and 75 years old in good health. The genes are TRBV6-5 and TRBJ2-5, with unresolved D. The sequencing sample was made of blood. CDR3 region: CASRDHNQETQYF. CDR3 sequence (DNA): TGTGCCAGCAGGGACCATAATCAAGAGACCCAGTACTTC.